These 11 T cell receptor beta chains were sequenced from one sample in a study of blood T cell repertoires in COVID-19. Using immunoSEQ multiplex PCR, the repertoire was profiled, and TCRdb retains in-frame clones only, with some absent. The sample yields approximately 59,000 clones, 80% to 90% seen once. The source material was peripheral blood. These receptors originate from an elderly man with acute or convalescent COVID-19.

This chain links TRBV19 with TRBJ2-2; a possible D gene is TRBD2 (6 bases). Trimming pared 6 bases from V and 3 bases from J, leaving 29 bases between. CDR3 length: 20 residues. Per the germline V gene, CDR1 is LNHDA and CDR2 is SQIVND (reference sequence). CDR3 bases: TGTGCCAGTAGCAAGGGGCGGGGAGGACGATCCCGACCGGACACCGGGGAGCTGTTTTTT. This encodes CASSKGRGGRSRPDTGELFF.

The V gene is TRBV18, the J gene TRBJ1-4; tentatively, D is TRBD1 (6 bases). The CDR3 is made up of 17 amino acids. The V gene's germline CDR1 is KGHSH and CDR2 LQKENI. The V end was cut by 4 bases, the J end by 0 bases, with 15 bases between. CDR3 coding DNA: TGTGCCAGCTCACGTGGACAGTTTCGCGCAACTAATGAAAAACTGTTTTTT. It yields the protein CASSRGQFRATNEKLFF.

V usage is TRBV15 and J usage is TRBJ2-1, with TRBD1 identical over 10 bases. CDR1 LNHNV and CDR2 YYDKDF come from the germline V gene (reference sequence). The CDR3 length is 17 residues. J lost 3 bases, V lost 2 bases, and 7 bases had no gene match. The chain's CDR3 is CATSRTGTGVLYNEQFF. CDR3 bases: TGTGCCACCAGCAGAACCGGGACAGGGGTCCTCTACAATGAGCAGTTCTTC.

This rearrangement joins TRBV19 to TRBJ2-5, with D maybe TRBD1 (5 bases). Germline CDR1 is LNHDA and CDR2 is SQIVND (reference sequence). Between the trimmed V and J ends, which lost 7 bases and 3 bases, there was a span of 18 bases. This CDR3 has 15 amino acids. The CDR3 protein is CASTPTTDTEETQYF. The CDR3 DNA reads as TGTGCCAGTACCCCAACGACAGATACCGAAGAGACCCAGTACTTC.

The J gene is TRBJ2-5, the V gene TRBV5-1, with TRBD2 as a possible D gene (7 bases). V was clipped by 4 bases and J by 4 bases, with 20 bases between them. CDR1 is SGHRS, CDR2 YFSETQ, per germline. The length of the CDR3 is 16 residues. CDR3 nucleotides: TGCGCCAGCAGCCGCCTTGGGGCGGGGGCCTTAGAGACCCAGTACTTC. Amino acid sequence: CASSRLGAGALETQYF.

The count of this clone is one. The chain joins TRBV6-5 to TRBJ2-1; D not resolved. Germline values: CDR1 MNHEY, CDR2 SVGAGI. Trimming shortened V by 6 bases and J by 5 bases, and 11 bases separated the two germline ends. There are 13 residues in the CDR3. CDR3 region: CASRSNYNNEQFF. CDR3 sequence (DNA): TGTGCCAGCAGATCCAACTACAACAATGAGCAGTTCTTC.

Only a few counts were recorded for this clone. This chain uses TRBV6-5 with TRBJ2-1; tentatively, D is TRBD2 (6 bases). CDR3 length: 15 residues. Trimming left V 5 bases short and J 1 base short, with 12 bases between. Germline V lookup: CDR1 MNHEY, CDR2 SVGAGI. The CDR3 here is CASSTGSWSYNEQFF. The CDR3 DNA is TGTGCCAGCAGTACCGGGAGCTGGTCCTACAATGAGCAGTTCTTC.

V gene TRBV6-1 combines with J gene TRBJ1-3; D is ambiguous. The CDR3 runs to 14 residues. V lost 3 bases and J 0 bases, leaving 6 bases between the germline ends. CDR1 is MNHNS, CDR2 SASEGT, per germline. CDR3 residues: CASSDAVSGNTIYF. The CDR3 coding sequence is TGTGCCAGCAGTGACGCAGTCTCTGGAAACACCATATATTTT.

This CDR3 is CASSYGTSAYEQYF. CDR3 bases: TGTGCCAGCAGTTACGGGACTAGCGCCTACGAGCAGTACTTC. This chain links TRBV6-2 or TRBV6-3 with TRBJ2-7, with 10 bases that match TRBD2. The CDR3 totals 14 residues. Germline CDR1 and CDR2: MNHEY and SVGEGT. J gave up 2 bases and V 2 bases, and 0 bases lay outside the gene matches.

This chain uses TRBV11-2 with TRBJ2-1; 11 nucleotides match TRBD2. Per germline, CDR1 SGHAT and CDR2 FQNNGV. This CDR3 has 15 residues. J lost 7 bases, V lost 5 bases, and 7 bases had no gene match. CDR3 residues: CASSPVTSGGNEQFF. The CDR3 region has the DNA TGTGCCAGCAGCCCAGTCACTAGCGGGGGAAATGAGCAGTTCTTC.

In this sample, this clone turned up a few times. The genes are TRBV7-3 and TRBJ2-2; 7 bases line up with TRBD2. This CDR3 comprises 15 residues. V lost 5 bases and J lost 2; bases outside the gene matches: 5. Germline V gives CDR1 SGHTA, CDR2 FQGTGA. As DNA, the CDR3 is TGTGCCAGCAGCCCGGGGGGATTTAACACCGGGGAGCTGTTTTTT. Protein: CASSPGGFNTGELFF.